The entry below describes one TCR beta chain. The sample is drawn from a study of type 1 and type 2 diabetes patients. PCR was run on genomic DNA. The TCR beta CDR3 region was amplified using 30 forward and 13 reverse primers. TCRdb recomputed calls from the multiplex PCR reads with MiXCR, one row per CDR3 protein. The sample lists a few hundred thousand distinct CDR3 sequences, around 47% occurring once. The length of the CDR3 is 13 residues. Germline CDR1 reads WSHSY; CDR2 reads SAAADI. With 2 bases clipped from V and 7 bases from J, the junction kept 5 bases outside the gene matches. The chain recombines TRBV10-2 with TRBJ2-7, with 7 bases matching TRBD2. Sample: peripheral blood mononuclear cells (PBMCs). The receptor was isolated from a man younger than 30 with type 2 diabetes. The CDR3, as DNA: TGCGCCAGCAGTGAGAGCGGGGCCTTGGAGCAGTACTTC. Translating it yields CASSESGALEQYF.